The clone carrying this T cell receptor (beta chain) was seen many times. What it binds is not known. These data originate in a study of identical twins. General study points: Cord blood beta clonotypes present at high abundance carried fewer insertions; no such pattern appeared in memory repertoires.

TCRdb processed the 5' RACE reads anew with MiXCR; each CDR3 protein has one entry. The data hold about 730,000 distinct CDR3 sequences, with 21% observed a single time. This CDR3 contains 15 residues. The junction had 3 bases not matched to a gene; V was cut back by 0 bases and J by 5 bases. Germline V lookup: CDR1 SGHDT, CDR2 YYEEEE. Separately, the same data were catalogued under a study of T cells expressing NK-cell markers. That investigation notes: Several of the experiments relied on an anti-gamma-delta TCR antibody so that only alpha-beta TCR T cells were sorted.

The chain combines TRBV5-6 with TRBJ2-1; TRBD2 matches at 9 bases. The sequence came from a woman aged 18-29 years in good health. The source material was PBMCs. The CDR3 nucleotides read TGTGCCAGCAGCTTGGGGGGACTAGCAAACAATGAGCAGTTCTTC. It yields the protein CASSLGGLANNEQFF.